This is a list of T cell receptor beta chains from one sample in a study of neoadjuvant anti-PD-1 for oral cavity cancer. This table comes from immunoSEQ multiplex PCR, and its TCRdb copy is limited to in-frame clones, with some not included. The sample includes approximately 13,000 clones, approximately 72% of them seen just once. The sample was PBMCs, taken after nivolumab (anti-PD-1) treatment. The receptor source for this set is a person between 40 and 80 years old with oral cavity squamous cell carcinoma. CDR3s include the opening cysteine and the closing phenylalanine or tryptophan. The D gene is left open where the match is weak. Size tells how often a clone was seen (once, few, many) or the class of an expanded clone, and some rows leave it out.

J gene,V gene,D gene,clone size,CDR3 protein,CDR3 DNA
TRBJ1-1,TRBV28,TRBD1,NA,CASSSGGVTEAFF,TGTGCCAGCAGTTCAGGGGGCGTCACTGAAGCTTTCTTT
TRBJ2-1,TRBV11-2,TRBD2,few,CASSLGRKIAGRSYNEQFF,TGTGCCAGCAGCTTAGGGCGAAAAATAGCGGGACGCTCCTACAATGAGCAGTTCTTC
TRBJ2-7,TRBV7-2,TRBD2,NA,CASSPMVLAGGRHEQYF,TGTGCCAGTAGTCCCATGGTCCTAGCGGGAGGGCGCCACGAGCAGTACTTC
TRBJ1-4,TRBV9,TRBD1,NA,CASSPRTGTNEKLFF,TGTGCCAGCAGCCCTCGGACAGGGACTAATGAAAAACTGTTTTTT
TRBJ1-3,TRBV27,NA,NA,CASSQQGTGNTIYF,TGTGCCAGCTCCCAACAGGGAACTGGAAACACCATATATTTT
TRBJ1-3,TRBV6-5,NA,NA,CASSYQASSGNTIYF,TGTGCCAGCAGTTACCAGGCATCCTCTGGAAACACCATATATTTT
TRBJ1-5,TRBV4-1,NA,NA,CASSQGVGSNQPQHF,TGCGCCAGCAGCCAAGGGGTTGGTAGCAATCAGCCCCAGCATTTT
TRBJ2-7,TRBV27,NA,NA,CASSPGLGLYEQYF,TGTGCCAGCAGCCCGGGACTTGGACTCTACGAGCAGTACTTC
TRBJ1-2,TRBV5-4,NA,NA,CASSSRTDNYGYTF,TGTGCCAGCAGCTCCCGGACGGATAACTATGGCTACACCTTC
TRBJ1-5,TRBV30,TRBD1,NA,CAWSRTGGNQPQHF,TGTGCCTGGAGTCGTACAGGGGGCAATCAGCCCCAGCATTTT
TRBJ2-3,TRBV5-1,NA,NA,CASSLGGIVGGVTDTQYF,TGCGCCAGCAGCCTGGGCGGTATTGTGGGTGGTGTCACAGATACGCAGTATTTT
TRBJ1-2,TRBV2,TRBD1,NA,CASSVGQGIGYGYTF,TGTGCCAGCAGTGTCGGACAGGGTATCGGCTATGGCTACACCTTC
TRBJ2-5,TRBV15,NA,NA,CATSRDRAANYAETQYF,TGTGCCACCAGCAGAGATAGGGCAGCGAATTATGCAGAGACCCAGTACTTC
TRBJ2-7,TRBV9,NA,NA,CASSVTGTPTYEQYF,TGTGCCAGCAGCGTCACAGGAACGCCGACCTACGAGCAGTACTTC
TRBJ2-7,TRBV7-2,TRBD1,NA,CASSLTRDRALYEQYF,TGTGCCAGCAGCTTAACCCGGGACAGGGCTCTCTACGAGCAGTACTTC
TRBJ2-7,TRBV11-2,NA,NA,CASSLDPGGRSYEQYF,TGTGCCAGCAGCTTAGACCCCGGAGGGCGCTCCTACGAGCAGTACTTC
TRBJ2-1,TRBV13,NA,NA,CASNNRDLLFNYNEQFF,TGTGCCAGCAACAACCGGGACCTACTTTTTAACTACAATGAGCAGTTCTTC
TRBJ2-3,TRBV6-1,TRBD2,NA,CASSEISGRGTQYF,TGTGCCAGCAGTGAGATTAGCGGGAGAGGTACGCAGTATTTT
TRBJ2-3,TRBV5-1,NA,NA,CASSLQGFSADTQYF,TGCGCCAGCAGCTTACAGGGTTTCTCAGCAGATACGCAGTATTTT
TRBJ1-2,TRBV6-1,NA,NA,CASSESAGAGSYTF,TGTGCCAGCAGTGAATCCGCGGGCGCGGGGAGCTACACCTTC
TRBJ2-5,TRBV27,NA,NA,CASTTGPQETQYF,TGTGCCAGCACCACCGGGCCCCAAGAGACCCAGTACTTC
TRBJ1-1,TRBV5-1,TRBD1,NA,CASSLRGGQGPRNTEAFF,TGCGCCAGCAGCTTGCGTGGGGGACAGGGGCCCCGAAACACTGAAGCTTTCTTT
TRBJ2-3,TRBV10-2,TRBD2,NA,CASSDPSGTTQYF,TGCGCCAGCAGTGACCCCAGCGGGACGACGCAGTATTTT
TRBJ2-7,TRBV6-5,TRBD2,NA,CASSGLAGVYEQYF,TGTGCCAGCAGCGGACTAGCGGGGGTCTACGAGCAGTACTTC
TRBJ1-1,TRBV20-1,NA,NA,CSASGGTEAFF,TGCAGTGCTAGCGGGGGCACTGAAGCTTTCTTT
TRBJ2-4,TRBV15,TRBD2,NA,CATSRDRLAGEVKNIQYF,TGTGCCACCAGCAGAGATAGACTAGCGGGAGAGGTCAAAAACATTCAGTACTTC
TRBJ2-2,TRBV2,NA,few,CASSVEQGTGELFF,TGTGCCAGCAGCGTTGAACAGGGAACCGGGGAGCTGTTTTTT
TRBJ2-7,TRBV5-6,NA,NA,CASSFRAILPYEQYF,TGTGCCAGCAGCTTCCGGGCCATCCTCCCCTACGAGCAGTACTTC
TRBJ1-1,TRBV6-1,NA,NA,CASSVQNTEAFF,TGTGCCAGCAGTGTGCAGAACACTGAAGCTTTCTTT
TRBJ2-7,TRBV9,NA,few,CASSVQGTGDEQYF,TGTGCCAGCAGCGTACAGGGTACGGGCGACGAGCAGTACTTC